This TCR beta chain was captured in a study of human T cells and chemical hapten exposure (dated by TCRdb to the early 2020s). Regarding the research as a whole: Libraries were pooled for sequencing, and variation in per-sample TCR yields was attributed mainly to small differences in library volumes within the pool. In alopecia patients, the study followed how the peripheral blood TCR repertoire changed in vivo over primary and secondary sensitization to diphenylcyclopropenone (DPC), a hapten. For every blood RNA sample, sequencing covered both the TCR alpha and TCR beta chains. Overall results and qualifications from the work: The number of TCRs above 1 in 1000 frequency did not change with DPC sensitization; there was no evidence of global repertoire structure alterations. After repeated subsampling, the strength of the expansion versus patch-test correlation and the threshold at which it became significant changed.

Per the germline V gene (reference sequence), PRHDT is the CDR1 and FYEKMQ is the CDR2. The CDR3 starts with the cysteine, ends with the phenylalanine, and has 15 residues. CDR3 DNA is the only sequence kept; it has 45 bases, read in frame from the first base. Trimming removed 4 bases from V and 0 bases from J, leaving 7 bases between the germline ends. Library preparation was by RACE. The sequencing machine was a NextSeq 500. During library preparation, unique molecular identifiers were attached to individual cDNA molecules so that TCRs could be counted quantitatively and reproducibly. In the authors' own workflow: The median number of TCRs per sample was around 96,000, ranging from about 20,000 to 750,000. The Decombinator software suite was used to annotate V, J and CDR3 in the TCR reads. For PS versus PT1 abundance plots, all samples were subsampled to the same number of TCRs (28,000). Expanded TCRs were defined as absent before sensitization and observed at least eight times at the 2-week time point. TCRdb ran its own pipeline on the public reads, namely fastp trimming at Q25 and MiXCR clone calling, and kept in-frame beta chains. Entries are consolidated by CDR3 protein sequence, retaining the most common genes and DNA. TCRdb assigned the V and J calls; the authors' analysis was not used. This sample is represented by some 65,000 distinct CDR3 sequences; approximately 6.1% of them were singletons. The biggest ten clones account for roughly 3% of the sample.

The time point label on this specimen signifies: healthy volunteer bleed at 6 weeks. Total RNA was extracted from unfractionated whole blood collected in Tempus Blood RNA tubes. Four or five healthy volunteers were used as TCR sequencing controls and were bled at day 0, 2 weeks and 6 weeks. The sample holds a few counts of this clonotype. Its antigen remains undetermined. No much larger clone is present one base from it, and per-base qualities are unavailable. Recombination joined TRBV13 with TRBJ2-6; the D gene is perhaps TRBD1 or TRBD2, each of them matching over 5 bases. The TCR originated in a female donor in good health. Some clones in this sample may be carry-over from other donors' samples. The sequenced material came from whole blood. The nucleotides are TGTGCCAGCAGCTCAGGGACCTCTGGGGCCAACGTCCTGACTTTC. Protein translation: CASSSGTSGANVLTF.